This T cell receptor (beta chain) was sequenced in a study of Ad26.COV2.S vaccination and SARS-CoV-2 variants. Indicated treatment: about 20 received Ad26.COV2.S at low or high dose, single or two shots; roughly 5 received placebo; per-sample allocation not given. Sampling took place 63 days after the first vaccine or placebo injection. Using immunoSEQ multiplex PCR, the repertoire was profiled, and TCRdb retains in-frame clones only, with some absent. The top ten hold over 8.5% of the sample, which has about 350,000 clones, 86% seen once. This clone was found once. V gave up 2 bases and J gave up 2 bases, with 19 bases separating them. Germline V gene lookup returns CDR1 MDHEN and CDR2 SYDVKM. The CDR3 runs 17 residues.

The J gene is TRBJ2-7, the V gene TRBV28; the D gene is possibly TRBD2 (6 bases). The TCR originated in a person aged 18 to 59 who received the Ad26.COV2.S COVID-19 vaccine or a placebo. The starting material was peripheral blood, obtained in a trial of Ad26.COV2.S vaccine versus placebo. This CDR3 reads CASSLITWRGSPYEQYF. CDR3 DNA sequence: TGTGCCAGCAGTTTAATAACGTGGCGGGGATCGCCCTACGAGCAGTACTTC. Full variable domain (remainder filled in from reference TRBV28 and TRBJ2-7): DVKVTQSSRYLVKRTGEKVFLECVQDMDHENMFWYRQDPGLGLRLIYFSYDVKMKEKGDIPEGYSVSREKKERFSLILESASTNQTSMYLCASSLITWRGSPYEQYFGPGTRLTVT.